This entry is about one T cell receptor (beta chain). Its target is not known. The entry originates in a study of identifying expanded T cells in peripheral blood. CDR1 is SGHDT, CDR2 YYEEEE, per germline. This CDR3 is built from 18 residues. V shed 2 bases, J shed 2 bases, and the junction held 15 bases outside the gene matches. The table came from immunoSEQ multiplex PCR; TCRdb's copy has only in-frame clones and leaves some out. Of approximately 110,000 clones detected, more than 85% appear once; the ten largest clones hold approximately 16%. Whole-study results and caveats: Across healthy donors, higher total template counts meant significantly greater roughly two-week count variance. Over around two and four weeks, about 16.4 and 19 clones changed, versus approximately 1.1 between replicates.

The sequenced material came from blood. This sequence was found in a person between 18 and 75 years old in good health. The chain joins TRBV5-6 to TRBJ2-5, with 7 nucleotides matching TRBD1. The chain's CDR3 is CASSLLRGLLNLQETQYF. For the CDR3, the DNA is TGTGCCAGCAGCTTATTAAGGGGGCTATTGAATTTGCAAGAGACCCAGTACTTC.